This T cell receptor beta chain originates from a study of T cell repertoires in cytomegalovirus infection. TCRdb recomputed calls from the reads with MiXCR, one row per CDR3 protein. The sample has 150,000 to 200,000 distinct CDR3 sequences; 28% are singletons. Trimming removed 4 bases at V and 6 bases at J, with 7 bases between. The CDR3 loop spans 12 amino acids. Details on this clonotype: As yet, its antigen is unknown.

Study-wide points: Carriers of CMV and the relevant HLA type were discriminated by public TCR beta frequency. The ex vivo response was dominated by HLA-C-restricted CMV-specific TCR beta clonotypes.

The V gene is TRBV12-3 or TRBV12-4, the J gene TRBJ1-5; D gene uncertain. The receptor was isolated from a human donor in good health (CMV status not recorded). Some clones in this sample may be carry-over from other donors' samples. Sequenced sample: PBMCs. In DNA, the CDR3 is TGTGCCAGCAGTTGGAGCGCTCAGCCCCAGCATTTT. It yields the protein CASSWSAQPQHF.